Each of the 26 T cell receptor beta chains below was sequenced from the same sample in a study of blood T cell repertoires in COVID-19. The repertoire was sequenced with immunoSEQ multiplex PCR; TCRdb's copy has only in-frame clones and lacks some. The sample has 300,000 to 350,000 clones; more than 70% are singletons. Sequencing input: peripheral blood. Source of these receptors: a woman in her sixties with COVID-19, enrolled during active disease.

This clone was picked up one time. The chain joins TRBV5-4 to TRBJ1-1; D not resolved. CDR1 and CDR2 (germline): SGHNT, YYREEE (reference sequence). The CDR3 totals 14 residues. V shed 0 bases and J shed 2 bases, with 8 bases lying between them. CDR3 bases: TGTGCCAGCAGCTTGGCCACGCGCAACACTGAAGCTTTCTTT. It codes for CASSLATRNTEAFF.

The CDR3 sequence is CASSNRQGYSGNTIYF. The CDR3 bases are TGTGCCAGCAGCAACCGACAGGGATACTCTGGAAACACCATATATTTT. The genes are TRBV7-9 and TRBJ1-3; 7 nucleotides match TRBD1. The ends lost 5 bases at V and 0 bases at J; junction bases unmatched: 7. Germline V gene data show CDR1 as SEHNR and CDR2 as FQNEAQ (reference sequence). CDR3 length equals 16 residues.

The chain recombines TRBV5-1 with TRBJ2-5; TRBD2 matches 15 bases. The CDR3 contains 17 residues. After removal of 3 bases from V and 4 bases from J, the junction contained 7 bases not matched to a gene. Germline CDR1 and CDR2: SGHRS and YFSETQ. The CDR3: CASSSGTSGGYLETQYF. The CDR3 DNA reads TGCGCCAGCAGCTCCGGGACTAGCGGGGGGTATTTAGAGACCCAGTACTTC.

The V gene is TRBV5-1, the J gene TRBJ2-7; 9 bases match TRBD1. Losses at the gene ends were 4 bases for V and 4 bases for J; bases not matched to a gene: 6. The CDR3 consists of 14 residues. Looked up from germline, CDR1 is SGHRS and CDR2 is YFSETQ. As DNA, the CDR3 is TGCGCCAGCAGCCCCGAGGGACAGGGATACGAGCAGTACTTC. The encoded protein is CASSPEGQGYEQYF.

This chain's CDR3 is CASRVNTASNEKLFF. CDR3 bases: TGCGCCAGCAGGGTCAACACAGCTTCTAATGAAAAACTGTTTTTT. The rearrangement uses TRBV5-1 and TRBJ1-4; D remains unclear. The ends were cut back, 5 bases at V and 3 bases at J, with 14 bases in the middle. Germline CDR1 is SGHRS and CDR2 is YFSETQ. CDR3 length: 15 amino acids.

The CDR3 region has the DNA TGTGCCAGCACCAGCGGGGTAAACTACGAGCAGTACTTC. This gives the protein CASTSGVNYEQYF. The chain couples TRBV12-3 or TRBV12-4 to TRBJ2-7; 7 bases line up with TRBD2. The J segment lost 3 bases and the V segment lost 7 bases, leaving 6 bases of the junction unmatched. This CDR3 is 13 amino acids long.

The gene calls are TRBV6-5 and TRBJ1-2; D may be TRBD1 (5 bases). CDR1 is MNHEY, CDR2 SVGAGI, per germline. Trimming left V 6 bases short and J 4 bases short, with 15 bases between. The CDR3 has 14 amino acids. The CDR3: CASRGTGISYGYTF. The DNA of the CDR3 is TGTGCCAGCAGGGGAACAGGAATTTCCTATGGCTACACCTTC.

V and J are TRBV19 and TRBJ2-6; 8 nucleotides match TRBD1. The V and J ends lost 5 bases and 4 bases, in that order; junction bases with no gene match: 4. Germline CDR1 reads LNHDA; CDR2 reads SQIVND (reference sequence). CDR3 length equals 15 residues. The CDR3 DNA follows: TGTGCCAGTAGTGTGACAGGGGCCGGGGCCAACGTCCTGACTTTC. This translates into CASSVTGAGANVLTF.

The chain links TRBV6-5 to TRBJ1-3; no clear D gene. V was pared by 10 bases and J by 3 bases, with 7 bases between. Looked up from germline, CDR1 is MNHEY and CDR2 is SVGAGI. The CDR3 covers 11 residues. The CDR3 loop reads CAIRGGNTIYF. The CDR3 nucleotides are TGTGCCATCCGAGGTGGAAACACCATATATTTT.

CDR3 sequence: CAWSTGTGVSEAFF. CDR3 sequence (DNA): TGTGCCTGGAGTACCGGGACAGGGGTGAGTGAAGCTTTCTTT. V and J are TRBV30 and TRBJ1-1; 10 bases match TRBD1. CDR3 length: 14 amino acids. J gave up 7 bases and V 2 bases, and 7 bases lay outside the gene matches. Germline loops: CDR1 GTSNPN, CDR2 SVGIG (reference sequence).

This clone has more than one count but fewer than ten. The chain joins TRBV10-1 to TRBJ1-4; D call uncertain. Trimming left V 3 bases short and J 4 bases short, with 6 bases between. Germline V gives CDR1 WNHNN, CDR2 SYGVQD (reference sequence). The CDR3 totals 13 residues. DNA of the CDR3: TGCGCCAGCAGTGACCGGTTTAATGAAAAACTGTTTTTT. Encoded protein: CASSDRFNEKLFF.

This chain uses TRBV19 with TRBJ1-4; possible D gene TRBD1, 6 bases. Germline assignment: CDR1 LNHDA and CDR2 SQIVND (reference sequence). The CDR3 is made up of 16 amino acids. The ends were cut back, 6 bases at V and 0 bases at J, with 14 bases in the middle. The CDR3 sequence: CASSQTGPTTNEKLFF. The DNA of the CDR3 is TGTGCCAGTAGCCAGACAGGACCTACAACTAATGAAAAACTGTTTTTT.

The J gene is TRBJ2-3, the V gene TRBV24-1; 7 bases map to TRBD1. CDR1 and CDR2 (germline): KGHDR, SFDVKD. The CDR3 spans 14 residues. V shed 6 bases, J shed 2 bases, and the junction held 4 bases outside the gene matches. CDR3 sequence (DNA): TGTGCCACCAGTTCGGGACAGCCCACAGATACGCAGTATTTT. Translation: CATSSGQPTDTQYF.

The chain has TRBV6-5 and TRBJ2-7; TRBD1 matches 8 bases. The CDR3 is made up of 14 amino acids. Per the germline V gene, CDR1 is MNHEY and CDR2 is SVGAGI. J gave up 4 bases and V 4 bases, and 6 bases lay outside the gene matches. The CDR3 nucleotides read TGTGCCAGCAGTTTGGTCCAGGGGGCATACGAGCAGTACTTC. Its translation is CASSLVQGAYEQYF.

V gene TRBV5-8 combines with J gene TRBJ2-7; D possibly corresponds to TRBD2 (5 bases). Germline CDR1 SGHTS, CDR2 YDEGEE. Trimming took 3 bases from V and 0 from J, leaving 7 bases between them. CDR3 length equals 13 residues. Here the CDR3 reads CASSYGLSYEQYF. The CDR3 region has the DNA TGTGCCAGCAGCTACGGACTCTCCTACGAGCAGTACTTC.

The chain employs TRBV6-5 and TRBJ1-5; weak D call: TRBD1 (6 bases). This CDR3 has 12 amino acids. Germline assignment: CDR1 MNHEY and CDR2 SVGAGI. Trimming took 5 bases from V and 4 from J, leaving 6 bases between them. CDR3 region: CASSQGNQPQHF. CDR3 in DNA: TGTGCCAGCAGTCAGGGGAATCAGCCCCAGCATTTT.

The V call is TRBV4-2, the J call TRBJ2-2; TRBD2 matches at 13 bases. Losses at the gene ends were 1 base for V and 4 bases for J; bases not matched to a gene: 3. CDR3 length equals 17 residues. Germline V gives CDR1 LGHNA, CDR2 YNFKEQ. CDR3 nucleotide sequence: TGTGCCAGCAGCCAAGGACTAGCGGGGGGTAGCACCGGGGAGCTGTTTTTT. Its translation: CASSQGLAGGSTGELFF.

The J gene is TRBJ1-1, the V gene TRBV4-1; D might be TRBD1 (5 bases). Germline CDR1 reads MGHRA; CDR2 reads YSYEKL. V lost 2 bases and J lost 0, with 13 bases in between. This CDR3 spans 16 amino acids. The CDR3 is CASSQSARDLNTEAFF. CDR3 DNA: TGCGCCAGCAGCCAATCCGCCAGGGACTTGAACACTGAAGCTTTCTTT.

V usage is TRBV4-2 and J usage is TRBJ2-3, with TRBD2 identical over 10 bases. The V segment lost 4 bases and the J segment 2 bases; nucleotides outside the gene matches: 6. The germline gives CDR1 LGHNA, CDR2 YNFKEQ. The CDR3 consists of 16 residues. The CDR3 here is CASSPLSGGSTDTQYF. DNA of the CDR3: TGTGCCAGCAGCCCGCTTAGCGGGGGGTCCACAGATACGCAGTATTTT.

The chain carries TRBV6-5 and TRBJ2-3; 8 nucleotides align to TRBD1. With V trimmed by 4 bases and J by 8 bases, 14 bases remained unmatched. The germline CDR1 and CDR2 sequences are MNHEY and SVGAGI. The CDR3 is made up of 16 amino acids. The CDR3 DNA reads TGTGCCAGCAGTTGGACAGGACAGGGTCCACCCTCTACGCAGTATTTT. It is translated as CASSWTGQGPPSTQYF.

The rearrangement joins TRBV4-1 to TRBJ1-5; 10 bases are a match to TRBD1. After removal of 2 bases from V and 5 bases from J, the junction contained 9 bases not matched to a gene. CDR3 length equals 17 residues. In germline, CDR1 is MGHRA, CDR2 YSYEKL. The CDR3 is CASSQTTGQGLDQPQHF. The CDR3 DNA is TGCGCCAGCAGCCAAACTACGGGACAGGGGTTGGATCAGCCCCAGCATTTT.

This rearrangement joins TRBV6-6 to TRBJ1-1, with D possibly TRBD1 on 6 matching bases. V was trimmed by 5 bases and J by 4 bases, leaving 14 bases between them. CDR1 is MNHNY, CDR2 SVGAGI, per germline (reference sequence). The CDR3 contains 14 residues. CDR3 amino acids: CASSGSGGVTEAFF. Written as DNA, the CDR3 is TGTGCCAGCAGTGGCTCGGGGGGCGTCACTGAAGCTTTCTTT.

The V and J genes are TRBV6-6 and TRBJ1-2; 9 bases are shared with TRBD1. V trimming: 6 bases; J trimming: 6 bases; junction bases outside the gene matches: 8. The CDR3 is 14 amino acids. Germline V gene lookup returns CDR1 MNHNY and CDR2 SVGAGI (reference sequence). The CDR3 nucleotides read TGTGCCAGCAGGCTACAGGGGGCGGGGAATGGCTACACCTTC. Translated: CASRLQGAGNGYTF.

A few counts support this clone. V is TRBV2 and J is TRBJ1-5; the D gene is possibly TRBD1 (5 bases). The CDR3 is 15 residues long. From germline, CDR1 is SNHLY and CDR2 FYNNEI. Trimming left V 8 bases short and J 4 bases short, with 18 bases between. The CDR3 spells CASGGGQGRNQPQHF. The CDR3 DNA reads as TGTGCCAGCGGGGGGGGTCAGGGCCGGAATCAGCCCCAGCATTTT.

The rearrangement uses TRBV7-8 and TRBJ2-3, with TRBD2 identical over 9 bases. The V segment lost 5 bases and the J segment 2 bases; nucleotides outside the gene matches: 5. Germline V gene data show CDR1 as SGHVS and CDR2 as FQNEAQ. The CDR3 spans 15 residues. CDR3 region: CASSPRLADTDTQYF. The CDR3 DNA is TGTGCCAGCAGCCCTAGACTAGCGGACACAGATACGCAGTATTTT.

This clone occurred once. The chain recombines TRBV11-2 with TRBJ2-7; 9 bases map to TRBD1. Germline CDR1 is SGHAT and CDR2 is FQNNGV. J was trimmed by 5 bases and V by 2 bases; bases with no gene match: 7. The CDR3 extends over 15 amino acids. CDR3 in DNA: TGTGCCAGCAGCTTAATGGGGACAGGGTATAACGAGCAGTACTTC. Its protein product is CASSLMGTGYNEQYF.